One TCR beta chain is described in this entry. Only one count was recorded for this clone. Its specific antigen is unknown. Base quality data are lacking; no much larger clone is found one base away. The germline V and J ends show losses of 1 base and 7 bases respectively, and no gene match explains 17 bases of the junction. Via the germline V gene (reference sequence), CDR1 is LGHDT and CDR2 YNNKEL. The CDR3 starts with the cysteine, ends with the phenylalanine, and has 19 residues. This entry keeps only the CDR3 DNA: 57 bases, framed from base 1. The immunoSEQ Assay, a bias-controlled multiplex PCR, was used to amplify TCRbeta CDR3 regions from genomic DNA. In the source study's methods: Nucleated cell counts per sample were estimated from amplification of reference gene primers within the assay. To quantify the absolute abundance of each unique TCRbeta CDR3 rearrangement, sequence reads were collapsed and filtered. For each sample, productive Simpson clonality was calculated by taking the square root of Simpson's diversity index across productive rearrangements. This immuneACCESS table, as held by TCRdb, lists in-frame sequences with V and J called but not all clones. Of the missing ones, under half trace to an unresolved V gene in checked studies; the others have no known cause. V, J and clone size derive from that table, while D and trimming were established from the DNA sequence. In all, the sample holds under 300,000 clones, and more than 65% of those were seen once. 2% to 2.5% of the sample comes from the top ten.

These data belong to a study of blood T cell repertoires in COVID-19 (dated by TCRdb to about 2020). Some background on the complete study: Samples from collaborators originated in the United States, Italy and Spain and spanned both the acute and convalescent phases of COVID-19. The material from the prospective study consisted of cDNA or gDNA derived from T cells, B-cell-depleted T cells, or PBMCs. The dataset comprised deeply sampled blood TCRbeta repertoires from subjects exposed to, actively infected with, or recovered from COVID-19. The repertoires were released in a freely available public database intended as a resource for research on the immune response to SARS-CoV-2. The samples were drawn from two sources: the first 160 participants of the ongoing ImmuneRACE study, and 1,200 or so subjects contributed by 6 global collaborators. A de-identified subject ID, COVID-19 status, age in years and sex were almost always included in the sample metadata. HLA class I and class II types, where available, came from metadata supplied by the sample provider rather than from assay-based typing.

Summary of the overall study and its limitations: The amount of clinical and demographic metadata varied by source and participant and was provided uncurated.

Another Seattle source contributed samples from volunteer blood donors who had recovered from COVID-19. Whole blood was collected in K2EDTA tubes by collaborating institutions according to the institutions' own protocols. Collaborator samples were shipped for TCRbeta analysis as frozen whole blood, isolated PBMCs, or DNA extracted from either sample type. Recombination linked TRBV3-1 (or the pseudogene TRBV3-2) to TRBJ2-7; TRBD2 fits 12 bases in the junction. This clonotype originated in a man aged 35-49 years who had recovered from COVID-19. What was sequenced was peripheral blood. The nucleotide sequence reads TGTGCCAGCAGCCAAGCTAAGACTAGCGGGGGCCCTCTAGCGTGGGAGCAGTACTTC. This translates into CASSQAKTSGGPLAWEQYF.